What follows describes a single T cell receptor (beta chain). With 60 Vbeta and 13 Jbeta primers, the PCR was carried out. The repertoire was sequenced with immunoSEQ multiplex PCR; TCRdb's copy has only in-frame clones and lacks some. The sample has about 150,000 clones; approximately 80% are singletons. The data were taken from a study of cytomegalovirus exposure and HLA in healthy donors. Deletions cut 6 bases from V and 0 bases from J, with 12 bases between. Germline CDR1 reads SGHTA; CDR2 reads FQGNSA. The CDR3 runs to 14 residues. This receptor was taken from a woman aged 40 to 55 in good health and CMV-seropositive. The sequenced sample was PBMCs. The rearrangement uses TRBV7-2 and TRBJ2-7; a weak D match, TRBD2 (5 bases). The CDR3 coding sequence is TGTGCCAGCAGTCTGGACTGGAGCTCCTACGAGCAGTACTTC. Protein sequence: CASSLDWSSYEQYF.